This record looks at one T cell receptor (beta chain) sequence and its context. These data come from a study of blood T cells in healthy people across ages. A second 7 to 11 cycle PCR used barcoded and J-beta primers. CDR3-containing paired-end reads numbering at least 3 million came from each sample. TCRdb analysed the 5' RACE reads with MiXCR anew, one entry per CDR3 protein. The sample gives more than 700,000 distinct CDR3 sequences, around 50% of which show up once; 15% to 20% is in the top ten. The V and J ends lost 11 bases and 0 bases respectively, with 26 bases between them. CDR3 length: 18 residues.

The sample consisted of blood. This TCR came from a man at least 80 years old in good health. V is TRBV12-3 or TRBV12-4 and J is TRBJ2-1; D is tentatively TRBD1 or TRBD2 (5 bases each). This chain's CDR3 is CAGTMGRRPQNSYNEQFF. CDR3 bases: TGTGCCGGCACCATGGGGCGGAGGCCCCAAAACTCCTACAATGAGCAGTTCTTC.